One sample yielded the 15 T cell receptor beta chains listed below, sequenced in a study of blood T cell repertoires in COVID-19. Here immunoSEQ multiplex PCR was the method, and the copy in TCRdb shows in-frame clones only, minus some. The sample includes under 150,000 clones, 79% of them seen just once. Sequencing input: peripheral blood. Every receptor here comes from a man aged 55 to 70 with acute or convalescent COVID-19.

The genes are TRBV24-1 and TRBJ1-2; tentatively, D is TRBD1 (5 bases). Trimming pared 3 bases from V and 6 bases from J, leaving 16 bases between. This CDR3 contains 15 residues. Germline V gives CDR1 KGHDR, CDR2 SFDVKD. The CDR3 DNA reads TGTGCCACCAGTGATCCATCGGGGGGTGAGGATGGCTACACCTTC. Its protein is CATSDPSGGEDGYTF.

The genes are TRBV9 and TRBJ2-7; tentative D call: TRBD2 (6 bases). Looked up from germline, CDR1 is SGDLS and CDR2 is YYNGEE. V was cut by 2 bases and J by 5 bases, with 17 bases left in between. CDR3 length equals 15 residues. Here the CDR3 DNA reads TGTGCCAGCAGCGTTTCAGGGAGGTCGTCCGACGAGCAGTACTTC. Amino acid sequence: CASSVSGRSSDEQYF.

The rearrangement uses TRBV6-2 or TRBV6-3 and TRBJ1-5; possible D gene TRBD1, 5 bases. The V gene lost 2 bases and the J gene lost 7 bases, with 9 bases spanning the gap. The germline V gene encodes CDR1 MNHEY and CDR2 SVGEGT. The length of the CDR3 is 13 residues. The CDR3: CASSYAGEQPQHF. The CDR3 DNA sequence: TGTGCCAGCAGTTACGCGGGGGAACAGCCCCAGCATTTT.

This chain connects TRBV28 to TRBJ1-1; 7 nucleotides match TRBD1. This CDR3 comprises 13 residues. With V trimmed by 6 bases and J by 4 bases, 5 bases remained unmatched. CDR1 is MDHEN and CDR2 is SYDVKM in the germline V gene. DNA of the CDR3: TGTGCCAGCAGCATACAGGGGAGCACTGAAGCTTTCTTT. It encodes CASSIQGSTEAFF. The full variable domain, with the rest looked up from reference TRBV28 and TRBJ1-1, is DVKVTQSSRYLVKRTGEKVFLECVQDMDHENMFWYRQDPGLGLRLIYFSYDVKMKEKGDIPEGYSVSREKKERFSLILESASTNQTSMYLCASSIQGSTEAFFGQGTRLTVV.

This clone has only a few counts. Written as DNA, the CDR3 is TGCAGCGTTGACAGACAGGGAAGGGTTAGGGAGACCCAGTACTTC. Its translation: CSVDRQGRVRETQYF. The chain recombines TRBV29-1 with TRBJ2-5, with TRBD1 matching over 7 bases. Germline V gene lookup returns CDR1 SQVTM and CDR2 ANQGSEA. Unmatched junction bases numbered 12, after V lost 3 bases and J lost 5 bases. CDR3 size: 15 residues.

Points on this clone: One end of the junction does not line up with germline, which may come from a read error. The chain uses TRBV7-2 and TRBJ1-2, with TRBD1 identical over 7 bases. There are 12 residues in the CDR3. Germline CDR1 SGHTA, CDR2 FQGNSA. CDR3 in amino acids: CASSQTGAPFHF. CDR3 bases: TGTGCCAGCAGTCAAACAGGGGCTCCCTTCCACTTC.

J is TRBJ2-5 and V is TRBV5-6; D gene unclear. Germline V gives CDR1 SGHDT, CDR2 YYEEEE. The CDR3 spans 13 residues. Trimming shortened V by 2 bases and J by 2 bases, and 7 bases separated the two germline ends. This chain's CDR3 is CASSLPTQETQYF. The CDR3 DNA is TGTGCCAGCAGCTTACCAACTCAAGAGACCCAGTACTTC.

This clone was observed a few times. In nucleotides, the CDR3 is TGTGCCAGTAGTCAACCGACAGGGCCTGCGCGCGAAAAACTGTTTTTT. Amino acids: CASSQPTGPAREKLFF. The rearrangement uses TRBV19 and TRBJ1-4; 7 positions agree with TRBD1. There are 16 residues in the CDR3. The germline gives CDR1 LNHDA, CDR2 SQIVND (reference sequence). J gave up 8 bases and V 5 bases, and 14 bases lay outside the gene matches.

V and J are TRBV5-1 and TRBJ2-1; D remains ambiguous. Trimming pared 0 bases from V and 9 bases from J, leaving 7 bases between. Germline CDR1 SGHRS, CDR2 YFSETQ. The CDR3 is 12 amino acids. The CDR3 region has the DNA TGCGCCAGCAGCTTGGGCGCGCGTGAGCAGTTCTTC. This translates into CASSLGAREQFF.

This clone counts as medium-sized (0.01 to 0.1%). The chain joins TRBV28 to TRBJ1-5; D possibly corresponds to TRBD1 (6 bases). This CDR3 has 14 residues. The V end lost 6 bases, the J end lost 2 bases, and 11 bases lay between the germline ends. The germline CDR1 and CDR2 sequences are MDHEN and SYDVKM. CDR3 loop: CASSGQIGNQPQHF. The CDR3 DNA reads TGTGCCAGCAGCGGACAGATAGGCAATCAGCCCCAGCATTTT.

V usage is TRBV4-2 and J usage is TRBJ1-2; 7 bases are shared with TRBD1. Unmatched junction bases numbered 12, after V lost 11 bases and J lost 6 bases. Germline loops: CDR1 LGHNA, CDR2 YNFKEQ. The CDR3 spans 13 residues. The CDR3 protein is CAAHTTGEDGYTF. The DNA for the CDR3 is TGTGCCGCTCACACAACAGGGGAGGATGGCTACACCTTC.

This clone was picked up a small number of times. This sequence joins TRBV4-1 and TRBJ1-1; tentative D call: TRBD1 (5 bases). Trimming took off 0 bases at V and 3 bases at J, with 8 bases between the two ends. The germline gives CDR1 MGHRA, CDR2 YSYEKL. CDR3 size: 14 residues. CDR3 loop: CASSQEDTDTEAFF. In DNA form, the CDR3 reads TGCGCCAGCAGCCAAGAGGACACGGACACTGAAGCTTTCTTT.

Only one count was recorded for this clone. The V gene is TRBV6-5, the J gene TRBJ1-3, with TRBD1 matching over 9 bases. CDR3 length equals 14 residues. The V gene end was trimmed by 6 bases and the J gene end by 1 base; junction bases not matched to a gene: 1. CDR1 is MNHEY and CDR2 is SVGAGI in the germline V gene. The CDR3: CASRTGGSGNTIYF. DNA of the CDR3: TGTGCCAGCAGGACAGGGGGATCTGGAAACACCATATATTTT.

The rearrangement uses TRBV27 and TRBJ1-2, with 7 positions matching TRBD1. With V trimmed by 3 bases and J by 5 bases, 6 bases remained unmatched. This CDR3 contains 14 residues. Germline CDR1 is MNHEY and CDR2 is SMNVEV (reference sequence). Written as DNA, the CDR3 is TGTGCCAGCAGTTTCGGCAGGGGGACGTATGGCTACACCTTC. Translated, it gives CASSFGRGTYGYTF.

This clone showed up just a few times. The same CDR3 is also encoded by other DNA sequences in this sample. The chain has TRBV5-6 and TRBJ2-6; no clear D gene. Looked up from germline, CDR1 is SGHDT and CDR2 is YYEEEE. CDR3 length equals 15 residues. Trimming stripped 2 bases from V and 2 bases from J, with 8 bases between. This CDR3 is CASSLPGPGANVLTF. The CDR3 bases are TGTGCCAGCAGCTTACCGGGTCCTGGGGCCAACGTCCTGACTTTC.